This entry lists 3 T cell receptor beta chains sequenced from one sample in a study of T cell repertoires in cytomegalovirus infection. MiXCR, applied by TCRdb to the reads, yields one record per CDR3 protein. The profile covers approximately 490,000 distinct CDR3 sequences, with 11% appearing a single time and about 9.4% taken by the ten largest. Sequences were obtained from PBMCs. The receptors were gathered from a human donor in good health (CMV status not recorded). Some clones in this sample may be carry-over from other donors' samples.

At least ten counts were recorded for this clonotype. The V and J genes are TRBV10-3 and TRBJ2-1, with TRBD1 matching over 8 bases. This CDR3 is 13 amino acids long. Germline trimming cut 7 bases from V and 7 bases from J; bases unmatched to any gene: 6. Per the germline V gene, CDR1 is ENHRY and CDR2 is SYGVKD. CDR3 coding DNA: TGTGCCATCACCCAAAGGGACAGGAATGAGCAGTTCTTC. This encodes CAITQRDRNEQFF.

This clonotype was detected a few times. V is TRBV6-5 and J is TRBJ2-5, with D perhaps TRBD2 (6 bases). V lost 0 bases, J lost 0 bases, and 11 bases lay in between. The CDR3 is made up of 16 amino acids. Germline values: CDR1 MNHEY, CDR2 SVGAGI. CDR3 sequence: CASSYSASGYQETQYF. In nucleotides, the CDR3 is TGTGCCAGCAGTTACTCGGCCAGCGGGTACCAAGAGACCCAGTACTTC.

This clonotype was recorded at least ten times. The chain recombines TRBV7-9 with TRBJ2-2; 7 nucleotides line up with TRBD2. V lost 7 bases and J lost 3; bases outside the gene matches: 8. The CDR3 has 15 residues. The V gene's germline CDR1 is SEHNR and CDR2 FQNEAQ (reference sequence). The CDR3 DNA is TGTGCCAGCACCCGGGGGGTAGTCGACACCGGGGAGCTGTTTTTT. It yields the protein CASTRGVVDTGELFF.